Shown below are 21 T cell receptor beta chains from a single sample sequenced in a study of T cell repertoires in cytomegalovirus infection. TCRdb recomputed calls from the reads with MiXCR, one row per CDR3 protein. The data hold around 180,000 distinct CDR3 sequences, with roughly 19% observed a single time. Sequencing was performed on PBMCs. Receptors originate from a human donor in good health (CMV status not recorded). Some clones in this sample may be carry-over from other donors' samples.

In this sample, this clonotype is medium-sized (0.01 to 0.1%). The CDR3 loop reads CASSSGTRQNNEQFF. The CDR3 DNA reads TGTGCCAGCAGCTCCGGGACTAGACAGAACAATGAGCAGTTCTTC. The gene calls are TRBV7-2 and TRBJ2-1; 8 bases align to TRBD2. Per germline, CDR1 SGHTA and CDR2 FQGNSA. Trimming at V came to 4 bases and at J to 5 bases, leaving 7 bases not matched to a gene. This CDR3 comprises 15 residues.

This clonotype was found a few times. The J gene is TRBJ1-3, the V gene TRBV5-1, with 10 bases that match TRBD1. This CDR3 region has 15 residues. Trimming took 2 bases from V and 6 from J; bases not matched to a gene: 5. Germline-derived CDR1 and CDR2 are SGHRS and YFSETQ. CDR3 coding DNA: TGCGCCAGCAGCTTAACTGGACAGGGGGAAAACACCATATATTTT. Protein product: CASSLTGQGENTIYF.

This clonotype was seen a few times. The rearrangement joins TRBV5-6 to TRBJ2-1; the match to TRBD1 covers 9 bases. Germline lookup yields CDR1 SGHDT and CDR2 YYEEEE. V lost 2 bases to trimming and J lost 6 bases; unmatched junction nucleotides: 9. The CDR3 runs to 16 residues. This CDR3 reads CASSFWTGTGSNEQFF. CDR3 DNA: TGTGCCAGCAGCTTTTGGACCGGGACAGGGTCCAATGAGCAGTTCTTC.

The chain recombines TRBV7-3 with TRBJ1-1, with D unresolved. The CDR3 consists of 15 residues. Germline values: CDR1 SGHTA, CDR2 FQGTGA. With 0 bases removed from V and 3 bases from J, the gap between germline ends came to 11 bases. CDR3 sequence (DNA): TGTGCCAGCAGCTTAACGCCCGGGCCGGACACTGAAGCTTTCTTT. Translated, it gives CASSLTPGPDTEAFF.

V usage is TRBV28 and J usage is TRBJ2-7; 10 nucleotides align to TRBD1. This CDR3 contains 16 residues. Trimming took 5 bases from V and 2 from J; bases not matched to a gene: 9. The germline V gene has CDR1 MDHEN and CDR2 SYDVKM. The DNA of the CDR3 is TGTGCCAGCAGTGTCATAGGGACAGGGGCAGCCTACGAGCAGTACTTC. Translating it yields CASSVIGTGAAYEQYF.

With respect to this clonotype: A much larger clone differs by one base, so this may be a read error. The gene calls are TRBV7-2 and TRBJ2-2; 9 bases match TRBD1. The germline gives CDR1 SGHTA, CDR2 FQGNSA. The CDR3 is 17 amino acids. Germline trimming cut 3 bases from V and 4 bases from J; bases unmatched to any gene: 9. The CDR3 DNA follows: TGTGCCAGCAGCTTCCGCGGGACAGGGTACTTCACCGGGGAGCTGTTTTTT. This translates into CASSFRGTGYFTGELFF.

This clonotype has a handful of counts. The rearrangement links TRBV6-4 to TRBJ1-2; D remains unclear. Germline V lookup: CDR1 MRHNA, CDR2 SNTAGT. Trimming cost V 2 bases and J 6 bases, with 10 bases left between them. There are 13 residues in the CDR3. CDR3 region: CASSDPGGNGYTF. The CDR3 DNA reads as TGTGCCAGCAGTGACCCGGGAGGGAATGGCTACACCTTC.

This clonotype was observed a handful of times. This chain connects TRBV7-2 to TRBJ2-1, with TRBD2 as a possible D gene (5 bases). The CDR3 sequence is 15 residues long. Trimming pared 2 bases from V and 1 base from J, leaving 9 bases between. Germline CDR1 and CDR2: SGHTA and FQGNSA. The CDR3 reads CASSLRGISYNEQFF. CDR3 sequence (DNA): TGTGCCAGCAGCTTAAGAGGGATTTCCTACAATGAGCAGTTCTTC.

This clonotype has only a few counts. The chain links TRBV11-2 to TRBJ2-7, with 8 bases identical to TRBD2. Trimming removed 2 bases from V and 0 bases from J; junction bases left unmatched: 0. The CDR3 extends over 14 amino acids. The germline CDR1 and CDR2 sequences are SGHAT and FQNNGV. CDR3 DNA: TGTGCCAGCAGCTTACGGGGGGGCTCCTACGAGCAGTACTTC. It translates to CASSLRGGSYEQYF.

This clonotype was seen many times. In nucleotides, the CDR3 is TGTGCCAGCAGTTACTCTACACTAGGGTCCTACGAGCAGTACTTC. Translating gives CASSYSTLGSYEQYF. The chain is built from TRBV6-5 and TRBJ2-7; D is perhaps TRBD2 (5 bases). CDR3 length equals 15 residues. The V end lost 0 bases, the J end lost 1 base, and 10 bases lay between the germline ends. The germline CDR1 and CDR2 sequences are MNHEY and SVGAGI.

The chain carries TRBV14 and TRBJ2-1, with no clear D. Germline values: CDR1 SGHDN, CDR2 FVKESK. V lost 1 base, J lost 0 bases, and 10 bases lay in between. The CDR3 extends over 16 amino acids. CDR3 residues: CASSQVAGHSYNEQFF. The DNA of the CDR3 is TGTGCCAGCAGCCAAGTCGCCGGCCACTCCTACAATGAGCAGTTCTTC.

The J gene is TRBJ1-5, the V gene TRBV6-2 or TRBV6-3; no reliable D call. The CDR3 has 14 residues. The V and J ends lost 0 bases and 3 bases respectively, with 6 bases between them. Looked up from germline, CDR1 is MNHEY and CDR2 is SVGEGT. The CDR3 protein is CASSYSGYNQPQHF. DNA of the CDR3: TGTGCCAGCAGTTACTCAGGATACAATCAGCCCCAGCATTTT.

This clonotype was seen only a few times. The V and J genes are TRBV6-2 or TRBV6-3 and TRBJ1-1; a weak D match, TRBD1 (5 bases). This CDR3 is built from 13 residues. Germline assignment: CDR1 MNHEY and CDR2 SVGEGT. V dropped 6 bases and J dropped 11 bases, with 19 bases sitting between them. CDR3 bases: TGTGCCAGCAGCCTTAGTCGGGGGTTGGACGCTTTCTTT. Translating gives CASSLSRGLDAFF.

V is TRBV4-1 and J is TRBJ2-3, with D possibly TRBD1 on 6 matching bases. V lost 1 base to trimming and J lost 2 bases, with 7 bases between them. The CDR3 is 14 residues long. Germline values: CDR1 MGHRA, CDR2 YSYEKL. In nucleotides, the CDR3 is TGCGCCAGCAGCCAAGGACAGGTCACAGATACGCAGTATTTT. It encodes CASSQGQVTDTQYF.

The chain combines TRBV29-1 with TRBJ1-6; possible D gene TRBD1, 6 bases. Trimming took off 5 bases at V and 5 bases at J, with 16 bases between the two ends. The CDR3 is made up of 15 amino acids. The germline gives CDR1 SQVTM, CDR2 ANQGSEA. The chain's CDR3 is CSVQADDRNNSPLHF. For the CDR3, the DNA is TGCAGCGTTCAGGCGGATGACAGGAATAATTCACCCCTCCACTTT.

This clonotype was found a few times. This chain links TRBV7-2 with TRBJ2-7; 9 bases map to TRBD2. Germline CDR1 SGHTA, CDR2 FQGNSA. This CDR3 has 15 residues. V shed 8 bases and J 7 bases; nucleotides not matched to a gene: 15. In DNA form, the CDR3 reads TGTGCCAGCGGCGGGGGGGGCGGGGGGGCGGGTGAGCAGTACTTC. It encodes CASGGGGGGAGEQYF.

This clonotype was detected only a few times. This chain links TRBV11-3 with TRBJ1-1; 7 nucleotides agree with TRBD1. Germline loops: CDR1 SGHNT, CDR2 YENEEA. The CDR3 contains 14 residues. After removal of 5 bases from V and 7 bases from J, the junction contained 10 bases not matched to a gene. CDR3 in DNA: TGTGCCAGCAGCCTACCCCAGGGGGTGGGTGAAGCTTTCTTT. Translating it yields CASSLPQGVGEAFF.

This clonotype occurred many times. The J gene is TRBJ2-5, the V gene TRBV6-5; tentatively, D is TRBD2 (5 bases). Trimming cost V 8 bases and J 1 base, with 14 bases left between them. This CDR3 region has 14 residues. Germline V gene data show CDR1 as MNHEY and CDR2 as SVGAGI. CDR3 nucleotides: TGTGCCAGCTCCTTTGCGGGCTTCCAAGAGACCCAGTACTTC. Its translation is CASSFAGFQETQYF.

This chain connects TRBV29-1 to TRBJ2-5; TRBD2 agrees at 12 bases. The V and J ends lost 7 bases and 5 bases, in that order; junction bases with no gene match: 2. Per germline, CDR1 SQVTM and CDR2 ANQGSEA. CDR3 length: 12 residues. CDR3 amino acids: CSAGTSGETQYF. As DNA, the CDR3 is TGCAGCGCAGGGACTAGCGGGGAGACCCAGTACTTC.

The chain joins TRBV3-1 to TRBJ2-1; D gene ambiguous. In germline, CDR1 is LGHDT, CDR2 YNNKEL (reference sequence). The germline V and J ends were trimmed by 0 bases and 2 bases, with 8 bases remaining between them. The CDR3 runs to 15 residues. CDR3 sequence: CASSQDLAPYNEQFF. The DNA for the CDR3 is TGTGCCAGCAGCCAAGATCTCGCCCCCTACAATGAGCAGTTCTTC.

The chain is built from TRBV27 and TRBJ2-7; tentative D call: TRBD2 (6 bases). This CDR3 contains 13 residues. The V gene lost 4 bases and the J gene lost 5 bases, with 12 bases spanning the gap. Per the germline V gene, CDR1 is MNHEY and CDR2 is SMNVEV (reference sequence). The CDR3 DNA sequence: TGTGCCAGCAGTTCCTCGTGGGGGGACGAGCAGTACTTC. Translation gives CASSSSWGDEQYF.